What follows is one TCR beta chain and its context. This record comes from a study of shared clonotypes between healthy human individuals. In germline, CDR1 is SGHRS, CDR2 YFSETQ. CDR3 length equals 15 residues. Germline trimming cut 4 bases from V and 3 bases from J; bases unmatched to any gene: 7. The table came from immunoSEQ multiplex PCR; TCRdb's copy has only in-frame clones and leaves some out. The profile shows nearly 1,000,000 clones, 70% to 85% of them singletons. The clonotype was recovered from a young man in good health. Sequenced material: memory CD4+ T cells sorted from blood. Subset noted: CD45RA-negative fraction. The chain links TRBV5-1 to TRBJ2-7, with 10 bases fitting TRBD1. The CDR3 coding sequence is TGCGCCAGCAGCCTGGGACAGGGGAAAGTCTACGAGCAGTACTTC. Translation gives CASSLGQGKVYEQYF.